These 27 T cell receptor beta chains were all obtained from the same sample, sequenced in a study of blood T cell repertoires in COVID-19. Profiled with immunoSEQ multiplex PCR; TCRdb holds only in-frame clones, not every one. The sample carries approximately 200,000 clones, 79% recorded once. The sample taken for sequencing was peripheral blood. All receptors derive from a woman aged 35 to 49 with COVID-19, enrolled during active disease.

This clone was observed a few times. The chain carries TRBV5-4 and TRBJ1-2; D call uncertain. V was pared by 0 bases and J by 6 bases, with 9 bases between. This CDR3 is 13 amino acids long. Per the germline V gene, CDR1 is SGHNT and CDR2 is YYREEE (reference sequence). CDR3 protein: CASSLGREDGYTF. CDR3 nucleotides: TGTGCCAGCAGCTTGGGTCGGGAGGATGGCTACACCTTC.

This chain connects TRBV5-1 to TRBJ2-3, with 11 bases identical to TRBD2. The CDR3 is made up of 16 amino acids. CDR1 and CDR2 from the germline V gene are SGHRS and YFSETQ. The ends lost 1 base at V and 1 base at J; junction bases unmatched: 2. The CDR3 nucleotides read TGCGCCAGCAGCTTGCCGACTAGCGGGGGCACAGATACGCAGTATTTT. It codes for CASSLPTSGGTDTQYF.

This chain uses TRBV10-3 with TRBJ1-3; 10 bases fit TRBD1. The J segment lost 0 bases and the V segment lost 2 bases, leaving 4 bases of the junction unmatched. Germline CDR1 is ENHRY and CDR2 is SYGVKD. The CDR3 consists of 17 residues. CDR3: CAISERQGAFSGNTIYF. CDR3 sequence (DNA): TGTGCCATCAGTGAGCGACAGGGGGCTTTCTCTGGAAACACCATATATTTT.

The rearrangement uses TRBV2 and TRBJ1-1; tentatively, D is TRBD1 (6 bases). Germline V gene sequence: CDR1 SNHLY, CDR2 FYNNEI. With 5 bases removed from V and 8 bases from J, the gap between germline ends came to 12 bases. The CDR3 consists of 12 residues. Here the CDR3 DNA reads TGTGCCAGCAGTTACAACAGGGAAGAAGCTTTCTTT. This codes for CASSYNREEAFF.

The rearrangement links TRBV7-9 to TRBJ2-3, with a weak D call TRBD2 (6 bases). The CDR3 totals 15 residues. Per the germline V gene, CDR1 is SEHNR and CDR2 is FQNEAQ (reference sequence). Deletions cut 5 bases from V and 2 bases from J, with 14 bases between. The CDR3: CASSLRDSSTDTQYF. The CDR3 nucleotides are TGTGCCAGCAGCCTCCGGGACTCATCCACAGATACGCAGTATTTT.

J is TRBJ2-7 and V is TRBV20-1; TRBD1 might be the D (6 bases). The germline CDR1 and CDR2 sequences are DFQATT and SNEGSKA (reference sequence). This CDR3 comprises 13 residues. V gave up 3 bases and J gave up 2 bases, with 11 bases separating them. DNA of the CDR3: TGCAGTGCTAGTGGGGGACACCCCTACGAGCAGTACTTC. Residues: CSASGGHPYEQYF.

CDR3 bases: TGTGCCAGCAGTGAACTCGCTAACTATGGCTACACCTTC. It codes for CASSELANYGYTF. The chain carries TRBV2 and TRBJ1-2; D unresolved. The CDR3 length is 13 residues. Germline V gene lookup returns CDR1 SNHLY and CDR2 FYNNEI. V shed 2 bases and J shed 0 bases, with 4 bases lying between them.

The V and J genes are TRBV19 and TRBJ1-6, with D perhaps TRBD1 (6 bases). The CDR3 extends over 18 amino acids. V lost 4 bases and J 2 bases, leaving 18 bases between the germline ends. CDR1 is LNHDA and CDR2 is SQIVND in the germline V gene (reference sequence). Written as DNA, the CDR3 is TGTGCCAGTAGTACGCTAACAGGGTCAAGGACCTATAATTCACCCCTCCACTTT. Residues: CASSTLTGSRTYNSPLHF.

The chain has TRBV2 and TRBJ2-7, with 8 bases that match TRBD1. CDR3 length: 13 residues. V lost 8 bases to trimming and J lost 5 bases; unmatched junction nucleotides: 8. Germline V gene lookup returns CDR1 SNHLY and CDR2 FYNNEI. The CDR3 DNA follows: TGTGCCAGCGGCCCGGACAGGGTCAACGAGCAGTACTTC. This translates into CASGPDRVNEQYF.

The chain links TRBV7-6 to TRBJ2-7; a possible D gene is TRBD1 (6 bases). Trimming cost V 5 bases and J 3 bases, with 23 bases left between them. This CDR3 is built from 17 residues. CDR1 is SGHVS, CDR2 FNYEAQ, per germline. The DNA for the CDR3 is TGTGCCAGCAGCACCAGAACCCAACAGGGCCCAGACTACGAGCAGTACTTC. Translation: CASSTRTQQGPDYEQYF. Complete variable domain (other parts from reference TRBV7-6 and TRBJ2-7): GAGVSQSPRYKVTKRGQDVALRCDPISGHVSLYWYRQALGQGPEFLTYFNYEAQQDKSGLPNDRFSAERPEGSISTLTIQRTEQRDSAMYRCASSTRTQQGPDYEQYFGPGTRLTVT.

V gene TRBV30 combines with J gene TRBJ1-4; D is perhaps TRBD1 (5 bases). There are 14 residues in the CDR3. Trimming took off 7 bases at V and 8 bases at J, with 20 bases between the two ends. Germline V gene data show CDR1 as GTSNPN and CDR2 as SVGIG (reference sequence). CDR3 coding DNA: TGTGCCTTGGGCCCCGGCAGGGTAGGAGAAAAACTGTTTTTT. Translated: CALGPGRVGEKLFF.

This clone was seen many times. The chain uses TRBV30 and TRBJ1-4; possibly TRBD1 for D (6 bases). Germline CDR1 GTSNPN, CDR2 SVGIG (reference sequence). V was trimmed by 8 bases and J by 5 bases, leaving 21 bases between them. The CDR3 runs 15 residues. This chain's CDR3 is CAAQGDGKVNEKLFF. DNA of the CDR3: TGTGCCGCACAGGGTGACGGAAAAGTAAATGAAAAACTGTTTTTT.

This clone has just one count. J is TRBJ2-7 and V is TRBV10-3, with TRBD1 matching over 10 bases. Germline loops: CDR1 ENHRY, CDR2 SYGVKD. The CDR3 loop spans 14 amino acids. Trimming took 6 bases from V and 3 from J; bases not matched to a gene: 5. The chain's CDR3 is CAISSGQGFYEQYF. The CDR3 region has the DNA TGTGCCATCAGCTCGGGACAGGGGTTCTACGAGCAGTACTTC.

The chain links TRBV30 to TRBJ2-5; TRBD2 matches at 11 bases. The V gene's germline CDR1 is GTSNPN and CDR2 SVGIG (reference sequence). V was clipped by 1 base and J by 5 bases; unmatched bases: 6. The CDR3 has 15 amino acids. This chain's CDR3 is CAWSGALAGEETQYF. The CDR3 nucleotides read TGTGCCTGGAGTGGTGCACTAGCGGGGGAGGAGACCCAGTACTTC.

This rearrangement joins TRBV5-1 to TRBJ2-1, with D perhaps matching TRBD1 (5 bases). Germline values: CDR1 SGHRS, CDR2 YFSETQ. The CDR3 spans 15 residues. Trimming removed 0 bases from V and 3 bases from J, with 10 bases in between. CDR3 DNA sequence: TGCGCCAGCAGCTTGGGCACAGGCAGCTACAATGAGCAGTTCTTC. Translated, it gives CASSLGTGSYNEQFF.

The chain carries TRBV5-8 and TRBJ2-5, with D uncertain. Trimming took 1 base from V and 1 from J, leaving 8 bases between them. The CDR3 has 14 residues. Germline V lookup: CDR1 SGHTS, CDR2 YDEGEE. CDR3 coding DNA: TGTGCCAGCAGCTTGTTTGGCAGCCAAGAGACCCAGTACTTC. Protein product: CASSLFGSQETQYF.

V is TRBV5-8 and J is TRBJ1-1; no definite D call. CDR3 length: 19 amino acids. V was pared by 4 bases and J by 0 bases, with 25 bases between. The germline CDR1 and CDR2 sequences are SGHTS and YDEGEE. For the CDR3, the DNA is TGTGCCAGCAGCCGTATCGTCAGTAACACACCCTCCCTGAACACTGAAGCTTTCTTT. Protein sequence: CASSRIVSNTPSLNTEAFF. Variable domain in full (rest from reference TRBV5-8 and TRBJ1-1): EAGVTQSPTHLIKTRGQQATLRCSPISGHTSVYWYQQALGLGLQFLLWYDEGEERNRGNFPPRFSGRQFPNYSSELNVNALELEDSALYLCASSRIVSNTPSLNTEAFFGQGTRLTVV.

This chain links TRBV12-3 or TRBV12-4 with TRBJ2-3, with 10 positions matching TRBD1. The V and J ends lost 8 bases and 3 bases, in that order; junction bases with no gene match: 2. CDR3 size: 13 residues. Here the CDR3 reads CASRDRGTDTQYF. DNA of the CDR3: TGTGCCAGCCGGGACAGGGGAACAGATACGCAGTATTTT.

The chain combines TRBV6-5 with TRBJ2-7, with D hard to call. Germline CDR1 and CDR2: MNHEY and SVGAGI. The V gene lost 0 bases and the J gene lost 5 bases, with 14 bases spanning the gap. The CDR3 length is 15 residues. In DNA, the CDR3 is TGTGCCAGCAGTTACTCGACTTACGGGTCCCACGAGCAGTACTTC. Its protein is CASSYSTYGSHEQYF.

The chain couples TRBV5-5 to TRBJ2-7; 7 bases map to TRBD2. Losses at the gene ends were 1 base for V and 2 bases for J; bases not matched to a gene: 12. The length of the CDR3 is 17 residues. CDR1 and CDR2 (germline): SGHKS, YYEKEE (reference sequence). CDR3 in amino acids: CASSLFPTLAVPYEQYF. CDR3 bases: TGTGCCAGCAGCTTGTTTCCAACCCTAGCGGTTCCCTACGAGCAGTACTTC.

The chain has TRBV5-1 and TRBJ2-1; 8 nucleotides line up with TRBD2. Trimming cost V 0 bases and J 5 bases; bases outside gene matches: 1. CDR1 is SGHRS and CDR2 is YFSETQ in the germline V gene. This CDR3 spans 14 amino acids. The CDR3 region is CASSLGTSHNEQFF. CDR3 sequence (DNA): TGCGCCAGCAGCTTGGGGACTAGCCACAATGAGCAGTTCTTC.

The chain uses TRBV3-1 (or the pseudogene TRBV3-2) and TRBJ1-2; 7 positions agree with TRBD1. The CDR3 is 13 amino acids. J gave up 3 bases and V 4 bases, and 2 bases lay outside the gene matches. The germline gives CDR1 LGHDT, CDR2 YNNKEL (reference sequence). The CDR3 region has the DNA TGTGCCAGCAGCCTTGGGACAGACTATGGCTACACCTTC. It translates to CASSLGTDYGYTF.

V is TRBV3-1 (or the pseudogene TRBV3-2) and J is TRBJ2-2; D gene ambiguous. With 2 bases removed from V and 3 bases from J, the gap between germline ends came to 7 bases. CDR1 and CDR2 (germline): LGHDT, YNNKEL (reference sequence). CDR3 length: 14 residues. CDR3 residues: CASSQILDTGELFF. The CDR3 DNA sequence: TGTGCCAGCAGCCAAATCTTAGACACCGGGGAGCTGTTTTTT.

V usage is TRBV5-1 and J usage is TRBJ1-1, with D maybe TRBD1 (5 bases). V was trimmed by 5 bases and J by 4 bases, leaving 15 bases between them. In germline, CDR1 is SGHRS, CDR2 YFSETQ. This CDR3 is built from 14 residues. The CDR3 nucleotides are TGCGCCAGCAGTTCTAGACTTACAGGCACTGAAGCTTTCTTT. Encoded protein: CASSSRLTGTEAFF.

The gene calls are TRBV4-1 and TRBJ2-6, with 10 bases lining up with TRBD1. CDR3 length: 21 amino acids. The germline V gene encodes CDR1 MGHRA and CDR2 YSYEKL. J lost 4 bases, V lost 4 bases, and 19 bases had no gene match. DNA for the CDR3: TGCGCCAGCAGCCGACTTGCGGAGGGACAGGGGAGGGGTGCAGGGGCCAACGTCCTGACTTTC. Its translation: CASSRLAEGQGRGAGANVLTF.

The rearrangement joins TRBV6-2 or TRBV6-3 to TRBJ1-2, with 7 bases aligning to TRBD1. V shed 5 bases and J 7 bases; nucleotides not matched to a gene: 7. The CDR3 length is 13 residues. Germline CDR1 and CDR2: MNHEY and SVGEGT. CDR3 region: CASSVTGITGYTF. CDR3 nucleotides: TGTGCCAGCAGTGTGACAGGGATCACTGGCTACACCTTC.

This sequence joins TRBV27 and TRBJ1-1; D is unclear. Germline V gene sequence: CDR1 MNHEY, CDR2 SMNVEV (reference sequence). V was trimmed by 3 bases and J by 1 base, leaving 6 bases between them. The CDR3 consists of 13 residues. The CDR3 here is CASSFRQNTEAFF. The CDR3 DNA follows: TGTGCCAGCAGTTTCCGACAGAACACTGAAGCTTTCTTT.